This record concerns one TCR beta chain sequence. What it binds is unknown. This entry belongs to a study of cytomegalovirus exposure and HLA in healthy donors. Broader study findings: In a later analysis, a genetic analysis reported fewer productive-TCR N-insertions in an Asian-associated ancestry cluster than the cohort average. Roughly even sequencing depth across donors was the assumption behind the presence/absence analyses. In an earlier analysis, in some 600 donors, most V segments appeared productive either ~90% or ~30% of the time.

The V end was cut by 4 bases, the J end by 0 bases, with 13 bases between. The CDR3 extends over 16 amino acids. Germline lookup yields CDR1 MGHRA and CDR2 YSYEKL. Unrecorded immune exposures were likely, despite nominal health at sampling. PCR amplification relied on 60 Vbeta primers (plus 13 Jbeta primers). Measured with immunoSEQ multiplex PCR; TCRdb has only the in-frame clones, and not every one. The sample lists more than 100,000 clones, around 86% seen once, with about 8.6% in the top ten. This chain uses TRBV4-1 with TRBJ2-1; the D gene is possibly TRBD2 (6 bases). Sequenced material: PBMCs. The receptor's source is a woman aged 50 to 60 in good health and CMV-seropositive. This CDR3 is CASSRPGSSSYNEQFF. CDR3 in DNA: TGCGCCAGCAGCCGACCCGGGAGTAGCTCCTACAATGAGCAGTTCTTC.